This is a list of T cell receptor beta chains from one sample in a study of T-cell memory formation after mild COVID-19. Using its own MiXCR run on the 5' RACE reads, TCRdb lists one record per CDR3 protein. This sample has some 450,000 distinct CDR3 sequences, with roughly 17% found just once. The source material was PBMCs or a T cell subset sorted from them (not recorded which). Receptors were obtained from a man younger than 30 who had mild COVID-19 (a few samples of this study predate the infection). Cell type and time point are not known. CDR3s include the opening cysteine and the closing phenylalanine or tryptophan. The order of the fields is CDR3 protein, CDR3 DNA, clone size, J gene, D gene, V gene. A D gene is named only where the DNA matches it firmly. A row's size may be missing; if present it is once, few, many or a size class.

CDR3aa: CASSPTRLNGYTF
CDR3nt: TGTGCCAGCAGTCCTACAAGATTAAATGGCTACACCTTC
abundance: -
j_gene: TRBJ1-2
d_gene: -
v_gene: TRBV6-5

CDR3aa: CASSFGPRSGELFF
CDR3nt: TGTGCCAGCAGTTTTGGGCCCCGGTCCGGGGAGCTGTTTTTT
abundance: few
j_gene: TRBJ2-2
d_gene: -
v_gene: TRBV12-3/TRBV12-4

CDR3aa: CASSSGQGRTDTQYF
CDR3nt: TGTGCCAGCAGTTCCGGACAGGGACGGACAGATACGCAGTATTTT
abundance: few
j_gene: TRBJ2-3
d_gene: TRBD1
v_gene: TRBV6-5

CDR3aa: CASRLSLRGVNTGELFF
CDR3nt: TGTGCCAGCAGGCTTAGCTTGCGGGGGGTGAACACCGGGGAGCTGTTTTTT
abundance: -
j_gene: TRBJ2-2
d_gene: TRBD2
v_gene: TRBV7-2

CDR3aa: CASSFRGGLETQYF
CDR3nt: TGCGCCAGCAGCTTCAGGGGGGGATTAGAGACCCAGTACTTC
abundance: few
j_gene: TRBJ2-5
d_gene: -
v_gene: TRBV5-1

CDR3aa: CASSLARYNYGYTF
CDR3nt: TGTGCCAGCAGCTTGGCCAGATATAACTATGGCTACACCTTC
abundance: -
j_gene: TRBJ1-2
d_gene: -
v_gene: TRBV5-5

CDR3aa: CASSRDLAGEYNEQFF
CDR3nt: TGCGCCAGCAGCCGAGATTTAGCGGGGGAATACAATGAGCAGTTCTTC
abundance: few
j_gene: TRBJ2-1
d_gene: TRBD2
v_gene: TRBV5-1

CDR3aa: CASSRTGLGGQLGDNYGYTF
CDR3nt: TGTGCCAGCAGCCGGACCGGGCTGGGTGGACAACTCGGGGACAACTATGGCTACACCTTC
abundance: -
j_gene: TRBJ1-2
d_gene: -
v_gene: TRBV3-1

CDR3aa: CASSPTAGGPGTQYF
CDR3nt: TGTGCCAGCAGCCCTACGGCGGGGGGGCCCGGGACCCAGTACTTC
abundance: -
j_gene: TRBJ2-5
d_gene: TRBD2
v_gene: TRBV7-3

CDR3aa: CASSPGTGQAYEQYF
CDR3nt: TGTGCCAGCAGCCCCGGGACAGGGCAGGCGTACGAGCAGTACTTC
abundance: few
j_gene: TRBJ2-7
d_gene: TRBD1
v_gene: TRBV7-2

CDR3aa: CASSQNDRVYGYTF
CDR3nt: TGTGCCAGCAGCCAAAACGACAGGGTCTATGGCTACACCTTC
abundance: -
j_gene: TRBJ1-2
d_gene: TRBD1
v_gene: TRBV3-1

CDR3aa: CASSQRPGEAGGPTDTQYF
CDR3nt: TGCGCCAGCAGCCAACGCCCCGGAGAAGCGGGGGGACCCACAGATACGCAGTATTTT
abundance: few
j_gene: TRBJ2-3
d_gene: TRBD2
v_gene: TRBV4-1

CDR3aa: CASSVWQGDETQYF
CDR3nt: TGTGCCAGCAGCGTATGGCAGGGGGATGAAACCCAGTACTTC
abundance: many
j_gene: TRBJ2-5
d_gene: TRBD1
v_gene: TRBV9

CDR3aa: CASRSGAYEQYF
CDR3nt: TGTGCCAGCCGTTCCGGAGCCTACGAGCAGTACTTC
abundance: -
j_gene: TRBJ2-7
d_gene: -
v_gene: TRBV2

CDR3aa: CATTRDIQYF
CDR3nt: TGTGCTACTACCCGGGACATTCAGTACTTC
abundance: -
j_gene: TRBJ2-4
d_gene: -
v_gene: TRBV7-8

CDR3aa: CASSQEASQEGREQYF
CDR3nt: TGTGCCAGCAGCCAAGAAGCTTCACAGGAGGGCAGGGAGCAGTACTTC
abundance: -
j_gene: TRBJ2-7
d_gene: -
v_gene: TRBV4-2

CDR3aa: CASSYSEVDRGSGGYTF
CDR3nt: TGTGCCAGCAGCTACTCGGAGGTGGACAGGGGGAGTGGTGGCTACACCTTC
abundance: -
j_gene: TRBJ1-2
d_gene: TRBD1
v_gene: TRBV7-2

CDR3aa: CASSRAGTPVGKQFF
CDR3nt: TGTGCCAGCAGTCGAGCCGGGACCCCTGTTGGGAAGCAGTTCTTC
abundance: -
j_gene: TRBJ2-1
d_gene: -
v_gene: TRBV11-2

CDR3aa: CASSPGRDEQFF
CDR3nt: TGTGCCAGCAGTCCAGGGAGGGATGAGCAGTTCTTC
abundance: many
j_gene: TRBJ2-1
d_gene: TRBD2
v_gene: TRBV6-6

CDR3aa: CASSALLSNEQFF
CDR3nt: TGCGCCAGCAGCGCACTGCTGAGCAATGAGCAGTTCTTC
abundance: few
j_gene: TRBJ2-1
d_gene: -
v_gene: TRBV5-1

CDR3aa: CASSLSLAVQETQYF
CDR3nt: TGTGCCAGTAGTTTATCCCTAGCGGTACAAGAGACCCAGTACTTC
abundance: -
j_gene: TRBJ2-5
d_gene: TRBD2
v_gene: TRBV19

CDR3aa: CASSPRGAWGYTF
CDR3nt: TGTGCCAGCAGTCCTCGGGGAGCCTGGGGCTACACCTTC
abundance: few
j_gene: TRBJ1-2
d_gene: -
v_gene: TRBV12-3/TRBV12-4

CDR3aa: CAIREQQGQPQHF
CDR3nt: TGTGCCATCAGGGAACAACAGGGACAGCCCCAGCATTTT
abundance: -
j_gene: TRBJ1-5
d_gene: -
v_gene: TRBV10-3

CDR3aa: CASSMVAGEGTDTQYF
CDR3nt: TGCGCCAGCAGCATGGTAGCGGGGGAGGGCACAGATACGCAGTATTTT
abundance: -
j_gene: TRBJ2-3
d_gene: TRBD2
v_gene: TRBV5-1

CDR3aa: CASSGTGVGPDTQYF
CDR3nt: TGTGCCAGCAGTGGGACAGGGGTGGGACCAGATACGCAGTATTTT
abundance: few
j_gene: TRBJ2-3
d_gene: TRBD1
v_gene: TRBV12-3/TRBV12-4

CDR3aa: CASSQSGLAGGGDTQYF
CDR3nt: TGTGCCAGCAGCCAATCCGGACTAGCGGGGGGCGGAGATACGCAGTATTTT
abundance: few
j_gene: TRBJ2-3
d_gene: TRBD2
v_gene: TRBV4-2

CDR3aa: CASSLYPSGANTGELFF
CDR3nt: TGTGCCAGCAGCTTATACCCTAGCGGGGCAAACACCGGGGAGCTGTTTTTT
abundance: few
j_gene: TRBJ2-2
d_gene: TRBD2
v_gene: TRBV7-2

CDR3aa: CASSRNLGTAINTGELFF
CDR3nt: TGTGCCAGCAGCCGAAACCTCGGGACAGCCATTAACACCGGGGAGCTGTTTTTT
abundance: -
j_gene: TRBJ2-2
d_gene: TRBD1
v_gene: TRBV3-1

CDR3aa: CATSDFQGVSTDTQYF
CDR3nt: TGTGCCACCAGTGATTTCCAGGGGGTAAGCACAGATACGCAGTATTTT
abundance: -
j_gene: TRBJ2-3
d_gene: TRBD1
v_gene: TRBV24-1